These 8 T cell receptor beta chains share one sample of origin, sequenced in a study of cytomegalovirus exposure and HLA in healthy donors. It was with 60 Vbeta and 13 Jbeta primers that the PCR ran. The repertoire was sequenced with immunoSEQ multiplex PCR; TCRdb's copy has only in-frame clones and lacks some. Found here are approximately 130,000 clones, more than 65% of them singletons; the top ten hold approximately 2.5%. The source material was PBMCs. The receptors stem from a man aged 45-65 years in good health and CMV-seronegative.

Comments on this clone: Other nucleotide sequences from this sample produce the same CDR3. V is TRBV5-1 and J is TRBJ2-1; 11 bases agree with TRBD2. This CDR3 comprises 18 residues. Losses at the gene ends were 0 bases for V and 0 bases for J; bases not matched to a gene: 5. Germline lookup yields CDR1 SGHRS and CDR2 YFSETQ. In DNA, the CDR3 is TGCGCCAGCAGCTTGGGACTAGCGGGGCTTAGCTCCTACAATGAGCAGTTCTTC. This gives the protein CASSLGLAGLSSYNEQFF.

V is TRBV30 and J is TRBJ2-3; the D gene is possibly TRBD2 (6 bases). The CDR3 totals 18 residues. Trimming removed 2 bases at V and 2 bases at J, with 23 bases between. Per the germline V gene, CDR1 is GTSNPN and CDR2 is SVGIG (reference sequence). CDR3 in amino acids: CAWSTSPIAAKNTDTQYF. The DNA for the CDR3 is TGTGCCTGGAGTACCAGCCCCATAGCGGCTAAGAACACAGATACGCAGTATTTT.

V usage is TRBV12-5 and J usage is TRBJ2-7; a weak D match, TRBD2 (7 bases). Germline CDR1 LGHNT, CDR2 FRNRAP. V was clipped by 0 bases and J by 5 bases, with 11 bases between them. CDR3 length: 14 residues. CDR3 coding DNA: TGTGCTAGTGGTTTGGTAGGCGGGGGCGACGAGCAGTACTTC. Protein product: CASGLVGGGDEQYF.

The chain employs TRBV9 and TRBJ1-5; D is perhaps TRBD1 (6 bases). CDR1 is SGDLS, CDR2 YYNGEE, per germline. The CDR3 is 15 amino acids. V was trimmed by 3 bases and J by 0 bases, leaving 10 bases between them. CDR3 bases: TGTGCCAGCAGCGCGGGACATAATAGCAATCAGCCCCAGCATTTT. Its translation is CASSAGHNSNQPQHF.

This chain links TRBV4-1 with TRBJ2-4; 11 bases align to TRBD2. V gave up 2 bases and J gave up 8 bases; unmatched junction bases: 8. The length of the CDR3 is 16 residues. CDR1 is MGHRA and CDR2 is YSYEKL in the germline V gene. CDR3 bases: TGCGCCAGCAGCCAACTAGCGGGGGGCTCCTGGGACATTCAGTACTTC. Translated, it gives CASSQLAGGSWDIQYF.

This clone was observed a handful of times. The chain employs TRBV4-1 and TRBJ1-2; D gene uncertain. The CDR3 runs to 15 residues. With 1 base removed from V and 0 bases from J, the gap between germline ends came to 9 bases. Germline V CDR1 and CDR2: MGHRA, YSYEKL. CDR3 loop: CASSQGELANYGYTF. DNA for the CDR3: TGCGCCAGCAGCCAAGGGGAGCTAGCTAACTATGGCTACACCTTC.

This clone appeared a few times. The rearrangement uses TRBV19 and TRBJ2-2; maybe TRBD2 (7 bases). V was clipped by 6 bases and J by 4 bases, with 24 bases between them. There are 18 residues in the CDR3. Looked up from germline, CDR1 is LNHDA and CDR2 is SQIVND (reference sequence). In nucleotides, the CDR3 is TGTGCCAGTAGATGGGGGGGGACAATTACACCTCGCACCGGGGAGCTGTTTTTT. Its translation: CASRWGGTITPRTGELFF.

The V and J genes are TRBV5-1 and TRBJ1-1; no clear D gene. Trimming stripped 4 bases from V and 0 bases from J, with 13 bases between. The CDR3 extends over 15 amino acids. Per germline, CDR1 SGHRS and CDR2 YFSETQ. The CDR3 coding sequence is TGCGCCAGCAGCGTCCGGACGGGGATGAACACTGAAGCTTTCTTT. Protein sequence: CASSVRTGMNTEAFF. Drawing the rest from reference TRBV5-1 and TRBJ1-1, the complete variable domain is KAGVTQTPRYLIKTRGQQVTLSCSPISGHRSVSWYQQTPGQGLQFLFEYFSETQRNKGNFPGRFSGRQFSNSRSEMNVSTLELGDSALYLCASSVRTGMNTEAFFGQGTRLTVV.